This T cell receptor beta chain was obtained from a study of T cells in Graves' hyperthyroidism and ophthalmopathy. Trimming shortened V by 5 bases and J by 1 base, and 14 bases separated the two germline ends. Germline assignment: CDR1 LNHDA and CDR2 SQIVND (reference sequence). The CDR3 sequence is 15 residues long. Patients were excluded because of uncontrolled infection, other autoimmune disease, pregnancy or lactation. It was RNA transcripts that yielded the amplified TCR beta CDR3 regions. During a first-round RT-PCR of the TCR CDR3, the HTBI primer set was used. One entry per CDR3 protein, called by TCRdb with MiXCR from the multiplex PCR reads. The sample carries about 680,000 distinct CDR3 sequences, approximately 40% recorded once. This clonotype was detected many times.

V is TRBV19 and J is TRBJ1-1; D is possibly TRBD1 (6 bases). This receptor was taken from a woman aged 35 to 49 with Graves' hyperthyroidism. The sample taken for sequencing was blood. The CDR3: CASSPTDRRNTEAFF. Written as DNA, the CDR3 is TGTGCCAGTAGTCCGACGGACAGAAGGAACACTGAAGCTTTCTTT. The whole variable domain, remainder taken from reference TRBV19 and TRBJ1-1, is DGGITQSPKYLFRKEGQNVTLSCEQNLNHDAMYWYRQDPGQGLRLIYYSQIVNDFQKGDIAEGYSVSREKKESFPLTVTSAQKNPTAFYLCASSPTDRRNTEAFFGQGTRLTVV.